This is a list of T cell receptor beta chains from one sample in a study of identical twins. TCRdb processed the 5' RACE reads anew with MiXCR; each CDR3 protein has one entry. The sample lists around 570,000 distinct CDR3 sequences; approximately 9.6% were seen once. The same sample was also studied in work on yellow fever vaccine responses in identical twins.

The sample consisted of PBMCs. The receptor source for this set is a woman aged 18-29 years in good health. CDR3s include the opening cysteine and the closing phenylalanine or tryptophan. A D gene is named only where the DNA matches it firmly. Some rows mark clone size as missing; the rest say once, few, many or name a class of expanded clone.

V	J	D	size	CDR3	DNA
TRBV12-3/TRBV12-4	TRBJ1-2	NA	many	CASSFERAGYTF	TGTGCCAGCAGTTTTGAAAGGGCTGGCTACACCTTC
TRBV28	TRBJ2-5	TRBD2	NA	CASSSRAGGAETQYF	TGTGCCAGCAGTTCTAGAGCGGGAGGTGCGGAGACCCAGTACTTC
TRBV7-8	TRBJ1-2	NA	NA	CASSLVGRNYGYTF	TGTGCCAGCAGCTTAGTTGGGAGGAACTATGGCTACACCTTC
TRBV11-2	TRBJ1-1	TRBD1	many	CASSSIRQGFQAFF	TGTGCCAGCAGCTCAATAAGACAGGGCTTTCAAGCTTTCTTT
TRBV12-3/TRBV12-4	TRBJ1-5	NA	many	CASSFLGGGQPQHF	TGTGCCAGCAGTTTCCTGGGCGGGGGTCAGCCCCAGCATTTT
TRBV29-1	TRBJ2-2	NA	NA	CSVGNTGELFF	TGCAGCGTCGGGAACACCGGGGAGCTGTTTTTT
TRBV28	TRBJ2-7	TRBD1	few	CASSVGQFRGLHEQYF	TGTGCCAGCAGTGTGGGACAGTTCCGAGGGCTACACGAGCAGTACTTC
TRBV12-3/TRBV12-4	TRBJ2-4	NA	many	CASSDIATGAKNIQYF	TGTGCCAGCAGTGATATTGCTACCGGGGCCAAAAACATTCAGTACTTC
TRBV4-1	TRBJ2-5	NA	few	CASSQEEQETQYF	TGCGCCAGCAGCCAAGAGGAACAAGAGACCCAGTACTTC
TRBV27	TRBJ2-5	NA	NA	CASSQVYEGRRSQETQYF	TGTGCCAGCAGTCAAGTCTACGAGGGCAGGAGATCTCAAGAGACCCAGTACTTC